One and the same sample provided the 23 T cell receptor beta chains below, sequenced in a study of control samples from healthy donors and cancer patients (dated by TCRdb to 2018 to 2020). The library was generated by the immunoSEQ multiplex PCR assay. TCRdb mirrors the immuneACCESS table, restricted to in-frame sequences. Some clones are absent from its copies; in checked studies, under half trace to an unresolved V gene, and the reason for the others is unknown. The sample records 55,000 to 90,000 clones, roughly 84% of which are singletons. 25% to 35% of the sample goes to the ten largest clones. The sequencing sample was made of blood. These receptors originate from a man aged 50-60 years in good health.

The chain couples TRBV27 to TRBJ2-5; 7 bases fit TRBD1. V was clipped by 6 bases and J by 7 bases; unmatched bases: 11. The germline V gene has CDR1 MNHEY and CDR2 SMNVEV (reference sequence). The CDR3 covers 14 residues. This CDR3 is CASRSLGTEGTQYF. CDR3 in DNA: TGTGCCAGCAGATCCCTCGGGACAGAGGGGACCCAGTACTTC.

The genes are TRBV7-8 and TRBJ1-6; possible D gene TRBD1, 6 bases. The CDR3 has 17 residues. Trimming took off 4 bases at V and 8 bases at J, with 21 bases between the two ends. CDR1 and CDR2 (germline): SGHVS, FQNEAQ. CDR3 in DNA: TGTGCCAGCAGCTCCAGCTGGGGGCAGGTCCAGGATTCACCCCTCCACTTT. Its protein product is CASSSSWGQVQDSPLHF.

This chain uses TRBV5-1 with TRBJ2-1, with 8 bases aligning to TRBD2. Germline V CDR1 and CDR2: SGHRS, YFSETQ. The CDR3 runs 15 residues. The ends lost 6 bases at V and 2 bases at J; junction bases unmatched: 7. CDR3 loop: CASNTLAGTYNEQFF. Here the CDR3 DNA reads TGCGCCAGCAATACTCTAGCGGGCACCTACAATGAGCAGTTCTTC. Combining the CDR3 with reference TRBV5-1 and TRBJ2-1 gives the whole variable domain KAGVTQTPRYLIKTRGQQVTLSCSPISGHRSVSWYQQTPGQGLQFLFEYFSETQRNKGNFPGRFSGRQFSNSRSEMNVSTLELGDSALYLCASNTLAGTYNEQFFGPGTRLTVL.

The V call is TRBV4-3, the J call TRBJ2-1, with 10 bases fitting TRBD2. V was pared by 0 bases and J by 6 bases, with 5 bases of the junction left unmatched. The germline V gene encodes CDR1 LGHNA and CDR2 YSLEER. The CDR3 contains 16 residues. The CDR3 here is CASSQDPLAGANEQFF. The CDR3 DNA reads as TGCGCCAGCAGCCAAGATCCCCTAGCGGGGGCCAATGAGCAGTTCTTC.

The CDR3 coding sequence is TGTGCCAGCAGTTACTCCCGGGACAGGGATCAGCCCCAGCATTTT. This codes for CASSYSRDRDQPQHF. V and J are TRBV6-6 and TRBJ1-5, with 9 bases lining up with TRBD1. CDR3 length: 15 amino acids. J gave up 5 bases and V 0 bases, and 2 bases lay outside the gene matches. Germline loops: CDR1 MNHNY, CDR2 SVGAGI (reference sequence).

The J gene is TRBJ2-2, the V gene TRBV29-1; 9 bases match TRBD2. Germline values: CDR1 SQVTM, CDR2 ANQGSEA. Trimming removed 5 bases from V and 3 bases from J; junction bases left unmatched: 7. This CDR3 has 15 amino acids. For the CDR3, the DNA is TGCAGCGTTTCCAGCGGGAGGTGGGACACCGGGGAGCTGTTTTTT. This encodes CSVSSGRWDTGELFF.

This clone was found a few times. V is TRBV19 and J is TRBJ1-6; 8 positions agree with TRBD1. Per the germline V gene, CDR1 is LNHDA and CDR2 is SQIVND (reference sequence). The V segment lost 3 bases and the J segment 10 bases; nucleotides outside the gene matches: 8. This CDR3 comprises 15 residues. The CDR3 bases are TGTGCCAGTAGTATGGAACAGGGGGGTGACTCACCCCTCCACTTT. This sequence encodes CASSMEQGGDSPLHF.

The chain couples TRBV6-4 to TRBJ1-3, with 9 bases fitting TRBD1. V lost 0 bases and J lost 3; bases outside the gene matches: 6. CDR1 and CDR2 (germline): MRHNA, SNTAGT. This CDR3 comprises 17 residues. The DNA for the CDR3 is TGTGCCAGCAGTGACTCAACAGGGGGCGAGTTTGGAAACACCATATATTTT. Its translation: CASSDSTGGEFGNTIYF.

The V and J genes are TRBV6-6 and TRBJ1-3, with D hard to call. Germline CDR1 and CDR2: MNHNY and SVGAGI (reference sequence). This CDR3 is built from 12 residues. V lost 10 bases to trimming and J lost 4 bases, with 11 bases between them. The CDR3 loop is CATRTEGNTIYF. For the CDR3, the DNA is TGTGCCACCCGAACCGAGGGAAACACCATATATTTT.

This clone came up once. The chain joins TRBV11-1 to TRBJ2-7; D is perhaps TRBD2 (5 bases). This CDR3 spans 13 amino acids. V was trimmed by 7 bases and J by 3 bases, leaving 13 bases between them. Germline V gene lookup returns CDR1 SGHAT and CDR2 FQDESV (reference sequence). CDR3 sequence reads: CASTQGSLYEQYF. As DNA, the CDR3 is TGTGCCAGCACCCAAGGGAGTCTCTACGAGCAGTACTTC.

This rearrangement joins TRBV18 to TRBJ1-1, with D possibly TRBD1 on 5 matching bases. The CDR3 totals 13 residues. The V end was cut by 2 bases, the J end by 11 bases, with 15 bases between. Per the germline V gene, CDR1 is KGHSH and CDR2 is LQKENI. CDR3 sequence (DNA): TGTGCCAGCTCACCAAGGGGTCAGGATCTTGCTTTCTTT. It codes for CASSPRGQDLAFF.

The chain uses TRBV11-2 and TRBJ1-6, with D possibly matching TRBD1 (6 bases). This CDR3 contains 15 residues. Looked up from germline, CDR1 is SGHAT and CDR2 is FQNNGV. V was pared by 2 bases and J by 10 bases, with 15 bases between. In DNA, the CDR3 is TGTGCCAGCAGCTTATCCTGGGGGCTAGAATCACCCCTCCACTTT. Encoded protein: CASSLSWGLESPLHF.

This chain connects TRBV6-5 to TRBJ1-6; no clear D. V shed 0 bases and J shed 5 bases, with 5 bases lying between them. From germline, CDR1 is MNHEY and CDR2 SVGAGI. This CDR3 region has 14 residues. Here the CDR3 reads CASSYSDDNSPLHF. Written as DNA, the CDR3 is TGTGCCAGCAGTTACTCGGACGATAATTCACCCCTCCACTTT.

This sequence joins TRBV4-1 and TRBJ1-2; 8 bases map to TRBD1. The CDR3 is made up of 15 amino acids. Germline CDR1 and CDR2: MGHRA and YSYEKL. Trimming cost V 4 bases and J 2 bases; bases outside gene matches: 6. CDR3 in amino acids: CASSLATGANYGYTF. CDR3 nucleotide sequence: TGCGCCAGCAGCCTAGCGACAGGGGCGAACTATGGCTACACCTTC.

CDR3 loop: CASSPTGTGYSYEQYF. The CDR3 nucleotides read TGTGCCAGCAGCCCTACCGGGACAGGCTATTCCTACGAGCAGTACTTC. V is TRBV3-1 (or the pseudogene TRBV3-2) and J is TRBJ2-7, with TRBD1 matching over 8 bases. CDR3 length: 16 residues. Germline V lookup: CDR1 LGHDT, CDR2 YNNKEL (reference sequence). Trimming cost V 4 bases and J 1 base; bases outside gene matches: 9.

The chain couples TRBV24-1 to TRBJ2-3; no firm D call. The germline V gene has CDR1 KGHDR and CDR2 SFDVKD. Trimming pared 5 bases from V and 0 bases from J, leaving 14 bases between. The CDR3 has 16 residues. The CDR3 loop is CATSAVDISSTDTQYF. As DNA, the CDR3 is TGTGCCACCAGTGCCGTAGATATATCTAGCACAGATACGCAGTATTTT.

The rearrangement joins TRBV6-6 to TRBJ1-1; D might be TRBD1 (6 bases). Trimming took 5 bases from V and 7 from J, leaving 11 bases between them. CDR1 and CDR2 from the germline V gene are MNHNY and SVGAGI (reference sequence). The CDR3 loop spans 12 amino acids. The CDR3 loop is CASSAQGGEAFF. CDR3 in DNA: TGTGCCAGCAGTGCACAGGGAGGTGAAGCTTTCTTT.

The chain is built from TRBV7-9 and TRBJ2-7; 11 bases line up with TRBD1. The germline V gene has CDR1 SEHNR and CDR2 FQNEAQ (reference sequence). The CDR3 has 15 amino acids. V lost 3 bases, J lost 3 bases, and 4 bases stayed unmatched. The CDR3 DNA is TGTGCCAGCAGCTTCAGGGGACAGGGGGACTACGAGCAGTACTTC. It codes for CASSFRGQGDYEQYF.

The V and J genes are TRBV5-1 and TRBJ2-5; D not certain. The CDR3 runs 13 residues. Trimming shortened V by 4 bases and J by 2 bases, and 9 bases separated the two germline ends. Germline loops: CDR1 SGHRS, CDR2 YFSETQ. CDR3 sequence (DNA): TGCGCCAGCAGCCCGATTAGTCAAGAGACCCAGTACTTC. Translated: CASSPISQETQYF. The full variable domain, in which reference TRBV5-1 and TRBJ2-5 provide the parts outside the CDR3, is KAGVTQTPRYLIKTRGQQVTLSCSPISGHRSVSWYQQTPGQGLQFLFEYFSETQRNKGNFPGRFSGRQFSNSRSEMNVSTLELGDSALYLCASSPISQETQYFGPGTRLLVL.

This chain uses TRBV5-4 with TRBJ1-2; TRBD1 matches 9 bases. The germline CDR1 and CDR2 sequences are SGHNT and YYREEE (reference sequence). The CDR3 is 15 residues long. With V trimmed by 3 bases and J by 2 bases, 5 bases remained unmatched. The CDR3 bases are TGTGCCAGCAGCTCTTCGGACAGGGGCAACTATGGCTACACCTTC. Its protein product is CASSSSDRGNYGYTF.

This chain links TRBV15 with TRBJ1-2; no reliable D call. The CDR3 runs to 16 residues. V lost 1 base and J 3 bases, leaving 15 bases between the germline ends. CDR1 and CDR2 from the germline V gene are LNHNV and YYDKDF (reference sequence). The CDR3 region is CATSRVPSGGYYGYTF. CDR3 bases: TGTGCCACCAGCAGAGTCCCTTCTGGAGGGTACTATGGCTACACCTTC.

This rearrangement joins TRBV4-2 to TRBJ2-7; D is perhaps TRBD2 (5 bases). The CDR3 runs to 18 residues. Germline values: CDR1 LGHNA, CDR2 YNFKEQ. Trimming removed 2 bases from V and 0 bases from J, with 20 bases in between. The CDR3 DNA follows: TGTGCCAGCAGCCAAACCAGAGGGCTCACTCGCCACTCCTACGAGCAGTACTTC. Its translation is CASSQTRGLTRHSYEQYF.

This clone was seen a single time. The chain employs TRBV7-7 and TRBJ2-1, with TRBD2 as a possible D gene (7 bases). V was clipped by 5 bases and J by 8 bases, with 13 bases between them. The CDR3 sequence is 13 residues long. The germline V gene encodes CDR1 SSHAT and CDR2 FNYEAQ (reference sequence). Here the CDR3 reads CASSPQGRDEQFF. Written as DNA, the CDR3 is TGTGCCAGCAGCCCTCAGGGGAGGGATGAGCAGTTCTTC. Supplemented by reference TRBV7-7 and TRBJ2-1, the full variable domain reads GAGVSQSPRYKVTKRGQDVTLRCDPISSHATLYWYQQALGQGPEFLTYFNYEAQPDKSGLPSDRFSAERPEGSISTLTIQRTEQRDSAMYRCASSPQGRDEQFFGPGTRLTVL.